This entry concerns a single T cell receptor (beta chain). The data are from a study of cytomegalovirus exposure and HLA in healthy donors. This table comes from immunoSEQ multiplex PCR, and its TCRdb copy is limited to in-frame clones, with some not included. The data hold 150,000 to 200,000 clones, with 85% observed a single time. Germline CDR1 KGHSH, CDR2 LQKENI. The length of the CDR3 is 19 residues. Trimming cost V 3 bases and J 2 bases; bases outside gene matches: 11. The sequenced sample was PBMCs. The V call is TRBV18, the J call TRBJ2-3; 13 bases are a match to TRBD2. This TCR derives from a man aged 25 to 40 in good health and CMV-seropositive. CDR3 amino acids: CASSPPPTSGGPYTDTQYF. The DNA of the CDR3 is TGTGCCAGCTCACCCCCGCCGACTAGCGGGGGGCCTTACACAGATACGCAGTATTTT.